One and the same sample provided the 28 T cell receptor beta chains below, sequenced in a study of spatial heterogeneity in lung cancer. Time point meaning: blood at routine non-recurrence follow-up after resection. TCRdb re-derived calls from the 5' RACE reads in MiXCR, one entry per CDR3 protein. The table has roughly 70,000 distinct CDR3 sequences, approximately 9% seen once. The specimen was PBMCs, collected at follow-up. All receptors derive from a female donor with early-stage non-small cell lung cancer.

This chain uses TRBV5-1 with TRBJ1-5, with TRBD1 as a possible D gene (5 bases). Trimming cost V 1 base and J 6 bases, with 8 bases left between them. Looked up from germline, CDR1 is SGHRS and CDR2 is YFSETQ. The CDR3 extends over 13 amino acids. The CDR3 is CASSLWQGQPQHF. The DNA of the CDR3 is TGCGCCAGCAGCTTGTGGCAGGGTCAGCCCCAGCATTTT.

This clonotype has at least ten counts. This sequence joins TRBV28 and TRBJ2-5; possible D gene TRBD2, 7 bases. CDR3 length: 14 amino acids. Germline values: CDR1 MDHEN, CDR2 SYDVKM. The germline V and J ends were trimmed by 6 bases and 5 bases, with 16 bases remaining between them. CDR3 residues: CASRAPGEGETQYF. DNA of the CDR3: TGTGCCAGCAGGGCCCCAGGGGAGGGTGAGACCCAGTACTTC.

This clonotype was picked up many times. The CDR3 DNA reads TGTGCCAGCAGCCTTCAGCCCCTCGGGACGCAGTATTTT. It yields the protein CASSLQPLGTQYF. The chain employs TRBV14 and TRBJ2-3, with D unresolved. The CDR3 has 13 amino acids. CDR1 is SGHDN, CDR2 FVKESK, per germline. V lost 4 bases and J 9 bases, leaving 14 bases between the germline ends.

This clonotype was seen a few times. This CDR3 reads CSCGEREGPTDTQYF. The CDR3 DNA sequence: TGCTCCTGTGGGGAGCGGGAGGGCCCCACAGATACGCAGTATTTT. The rearrangement uses TRBV20-1 and TRBJ2-3, with 10 bases lining up with TRBD2. CDR1 is DFQATT and CDR2 is SNEGSKA in the germline V gene (reference sequence). The length of the CDR3 is 15 residues.

In this sample, this clonotype turned up a few times. The DNA for the CDR3 is TGTGCCAGCAGATTGACAGGGGATTCTCCCTACGAGCAGTACTTC. Protein product: CASRLTGDSPYEQYF. The chain combines TRBV27 with TRBJ2-7; 8 positions match TRBD1. Trimming removed 6 bases from V and 2 bases from J; junction bases left unmatched: 9. Germline values: CDR1 MNHEY, CDR2 SMNVEV (reference sequence). The CDR3 has 15 amino acids.

This clonotype was seen only a few times. The chain recombines TRBV5-1 with TRBJ1-6; 10 bases map to TRBD1. The ends lost 7 bases at V and 11 bases at J; junction bases unmatched: 9. The V gene's germline CDR1 is SGHRS and CDR2 YFSETQ. This CDR3 is 14 amino acids long. Here the CDR3 reads CASCQTGGLAPLHF. For the CDR3, the DNA is TGCGCCAGCTGCCAGACAGGGGGCCTGGCACCCCTCCACTTT. Complete variable domain (other parts from reference TRBV5-1 and TRBJ1-6): KAGVTQTPRYLIKTRGQQVTLSCSPISGHRSVSWYQQTPGQGLQFLFEYFSETQRNKGNFPGRFSGRQFSNSRSEMNVSTLELGDSALYLCASCQTGGLAPLHFGNGTRLTVT.

This clonotype was recorded many times. V gene TRBV7-3 combines with J gene TRBJ2-3, with 7 bases that match TRBD2. CDR1 and CDR2 (germline): SGHTA, FQGTGA. After removal of 6 bases from V and 0 bases from J, the junction contained 3 bases not matched to a gene. This CDR3 has 14 amino acids. The CDR3 is CASSQGLSTDTQYF. The DNA for the CDR3 is TGTGCCAGCAGTCAGGGACTAAGCACAGATACGCAGTATTTT.

This clonotype has a count of ten or more. This chain uses TRBV28 with TRBJ2-7; a possible D gene is TRBD1 (5 bases). The germline gives CDR1 MDHEN, CDR2 SYDVKM. This CDR3 region has 14 residues. V gave up 3 bases and J gave up 3 bases, with 12 bases separating them. The CDR3 reads CASSFTGPGYEQYF. The CDR3 bases are TGTGCCAGCAGTTTTACAGGTCCAGGCTACGAGCAGTACTTC.

The genes are TRBV29-1 and TRBJ2-7; D unresolved. CDR3 length equals 15 residues. With 0 bases removed from V and 0 bases from J, the gap between germline ends came to 12 bases. Per germline, CDR1 SQVTM and CDR2 ANQGSEA. The CDR3 loop is CSVEDNEITSYEQYF. CDR3 in DNA: TGCAGCGTTGAAGATAACGAGATTACCTCCTACGAGCAGTACTTC.

This clonotype was counted at least ten times. The chain links TRBV20-1 to TRBJ2-3; D is perhaps TRBD2 (5 bases). Germline CDR1 reads DFQATT; CDR2 reads SNEGSKA (reference sequence). There are 14 residues in the CDR3. With 6 bases removed from V and 2 bases from J, the gap between germline ends came to 15 bases. CDR3 region: CSATGEGPTDTQYF. The DNA for the CDR3 is TGCAGTGCCACGGGCGAGGGCCCCACAGATACGCAGTATTTT.

This clonotype was observed a few times. Written as DNA, the CDR3 is TGTGCCAGCAACGAACCGGGACAGGGTCTCTACGAGCAGTACTTC. Translation: CASNEPGQGLYEQYF. The rearrangement links TRBV2 to TRBJ2-7, with TRBD1 matching 9 bases. V lost 7 bases and J lost 3; bases outside the gene matches: 10. CDR3 length: 15 residues. CDR1 and CDR2 from the germline V gene are SNHLY and FYNNEI.

In this sample, this clonotype turned up a few times. The chain recombines TRBV20-1 with TRBJ2-1, with 7 positions matching TRBD2. There are 14 residues in the CDR3. CDR1 is DFQATT and CDR2 is SNEGSKA in the germline V gene (reference sequence). J was trimmed by 9 bases and V by 5 bases; bases with no gene match: 13. This CDR3 is CSAFLAGVLGEQFF. The CDR3 region has the DNA TGCAGTGCTTTTTTGGCGGGAGTATTGGGTGAGCAGTTCTTC.

By its share, this clonotype is medium-sized (0.01 to 0.1%). The genes are TRBV28 and TRBJ1-1; possible D gene TRBD1, 5 bases. CDR1 is MDHEN and CDR2 is SYDVKM in the germline V gene. The ends were cut back, 2 bases at V and 7 bases at J, with 8 bases in the middle. The CDR3 runs to 12 residues. CDR3 sequence (DNA): TGTGCCAGCAGTTTAGAGGGGAATGAAGCTTTCTTT. Translation: CASSLEGNEAFF.

This clonotype has a count of ten or more. This chain uses TRBV5-1 with TRBJ2-1; 7 nucleotides line up with TRBD2. The CDR3 is 15 residues long. V lost 3 bases, J lost 4 bases, and 7 bases stayed unmatched. The germline gives CDR1 SGHRS, CDR2 YFSETQ. CDR3 in amino acids: CASSSSSGLYNEQFF. The DNA for the CDR3 is TGCGCCAGCAGCTCATCTAGCGGACTATACAATGAGCAGTTCTTC. The whole variable domain, filled in from reference TRBV5-1 and TRBJ2-1, reads KAGVTQTPRYLIKTRGQQVTLSCSPISGHRSVSWYQQTPGQGLQFLFEYFSETQRNKGNFPGRFSGRQFSNSRSEMNVSTLELGDSALYLCASSSSSGLYNEQFFGPGTRLTVL.

This chain joins TRBV11-3 and TRBJ2-7; tentative D call: TRBD1 (5 bases). Trimming pared 1 base from V and 6 bases from J, leaving 10 bases between. This CDR3 contains 13 residues. The germline V gene has CDR1 SGHNT and CDR2 YENEEA. The CDR3 protein is CASSLAPDSEQYF. CDR3 DNA sequence: TGTGCCAGCAGCTTAGCCCCAGACAGCGAGCAGTACTTC.

This clonotype was observed many times. The chain couples TRBV12-3 or TRBV12-4 to TRBJ2-2; no reliable D call. The CDR3 is 13 amino acids. Trimming took off 5 bases at V and 8 bases at J, with 12 bases between the two ends. CDR3 coding DNA: TGTGCCAGCAGTAAGACACGGTCGGGGGAGCTGTTTTTT. As protein: CASSKTRSGELFF.

In its sample, this clonotype was seen many times. This rearrangement joins TRBV24-1 to TRBJ1-5; 7 bases match TRBD1. The junction had 10 bases not matched to a gene; V was cut back by 3 bases and J by 3 bases. CDR3 length: 17 amino acids. The germline gives CDR1 KGHDR, CDR2 SFDVKD. CDR3 sequence (DNA): TGTGCCACCAGTGATCCGCGGGACAGCATAACCAATCAGCCCCAGCATTTT. It translates to CATSDPRDSITNQPQHF.

At least ten counts were recorded for this clonotype. The rearrangement joins TRBV12-3 or TRBV12-4 to TRBJ1-6; D gene uncertain. V lost 8 bases, J lost 7 bases, and 12 bases lay in between. CDR3 length: 13 amino acids. CDR3 in DNA: TGTGCCAGCCAAGTTTCTACGAATTCACCCCTCCACTTT. Amino acids: CASQVSTNSPLHF.

This clonotype has at least ten counts. J is TRBJ2-1 and V is TRBV7-2; D remains ambiguous. CDR3 length equals 12 residues. Germline CDR1 SGHTA, CDR2 FQGNSA. Between the trimmed V and J ends, which lost 2 bases and 9 bases, there was a span of 8 bases. The CDR3 bases are TGTGCCAGCAGCTTAAGTCACGGTGAGCAGTTCTTC. Its protein is CASSLSHGEQFF.

This clonotype was counted only a few times. Here the CDR3 reads CASSLKGPGAYGYTF. The CDR3, as DNA: TGTGCCAGCAGTTTAAAAGGGCCCGGGGCCTATGGCTACACCTTC. The V gene is TRBV28, the J gene TRBJ1-2; weak D call: TRBD1 (5 bases). CDR1 MDHEN and CDR2 SYDVKM come from the germline V gene. This CDR3 is built from 15 residues. V was pared by 2 bases and J by 4 bases, with 14 bases between.

The J gene is TRBJ2-5, the V gene TRBV7-3, with 8 bases fitting TRBD1. The germline V gene encodes CDR1 SGHTA and CDR2 FQGTGA. This CDR3 has 13 residues. The V segment lost 3 bases and the J segment 9 bases; nucleotides outside the gene matches: 6. CDR3 DNA: TGTGCCAGCAGCTTGGACAGGGAAGATGCCCAGTACTTC. Amino acid sequence: CASSLDREDAQYF. Looking up the rest from reference TRBV7-3 and TRBJ2-5 gives the full variable domain: GAGVSQTPSNKVTEKGKYVELRCDPISGHTALYWYRQSLGQGPEFLIYFQGTGAADDSGLPNDRFFAVRPEGSVSTLKIQRTERGDSAVYLCASSLDREDAQYFGPGTRLLVL.

The table lists this clonotype with a few counts. V is TRBV10-3 and J is TRBJ2-2, with 10 positions matching TRBD1. The ends lost 7 bases at V and 4 bases at J; junction bases unmatched: 6. The CDR3 is made up of 15 amino acids. Germline V gene data show CDR1 as ENHRY and CDR2 as SYGVKD. The CDR3 loop is CAITGQGGSTGELFF. The CDR3 DNA is TGTGCCATCACTGGACAGGGGGGGAGCACCGGGGAGCTGTTTTTT.

This clonotype appeared many times. The V call is TRBV2, the J call TRBJ2-1, with 8 bases identical to TRBD2. This CDR3 region has 15 residues. The junction had 10 bases not matched to a gene; V was cut back by 10 bases and J by 2 bases. Germline loops: CDR1 SNHLY, CDR2 FYNNEI. The CDR3, as DNA: TGTGCCATCCTCCCAGCGGGGGTCCCCTACAATGAGCAGTTCTTC. Its translation is CAILPAGVPYNEQFF.

This clonotype was picked up many times. V and J are TRBV2 and TRBJ2-7; a weak D match, TRBD1 (6 bases). The CDR3 has 12 residues. The germline V gene encodes CDR1 SNHLY and CDR2 FYNNEI. Trimming removed 6 bases at V and 3 bases at J, with 9 bases between. The CDR3 region is CASRLDSYEQYF. In nucleotides, the CDR3 is TGTGCCAGCAGGTTGGACAGCTACGAGCAGTACTTC.

This sequence joins TRBV10-1 and TRBJ2-6, with D maybe TRBD1 (5 bases). The CDR3 extends over 16 amino acids. Germline values: CDR1 WNHNN, CDR2 SYGVQD (reference sequence). V was cut by 2 bases and J by 0 bases, with 8 bases left in between. CDR3 DNA sequence: TGCGCCAGCAGTGAGGCCAGGGCCTCTGGGGCCAACGTCCTGACTTTC. Residues: CASSEARASGANVLTF.

V and J are TRBV12-3 or TRBV12-4 and TRBJ1-5, with TRBD1 as a possible D gene (5 bases). This CDR3 comprises 15 residues. Trimming shortened V by 7 bases and J by 2 bases, and 15 bases separated the two germline ends. The CDR3 region has the DNA TGTGCCAGCACACCGGGACTCCGGGGCAATCAGCCCCAGCATTTT. This gives the protein CASTPGLRGNQPQHF.

This clonotype was observed a few times. The chain has TRBV18 and TRBJ2-7, with 11 bases matching TRBD2. The V segment lost 1 base and the J segment 0 bases; nucleotides outside the gene matches: 8. Germline loops: CDR1 KGHSH, CDR2 LQKENI. The CDR3 runs to 18 residues. The CDR3 protein is CASSPQAPGTSGSYEQYF. Written as DNA, the CDR3 is TGTGCCAGCTCACCACAGGCGCCCGGGACTAGCGGCTCCTACGAGCAGTACTTC.

This clonotype appeared a few times. The chain links TRBV7-3 to TRBJ2-3; unclear D gene. Germline V gene data show CDR1 as SGHTA and CDR2 as FQGTGA. This CDR3 is built from 15 residues. Trimming shortened V by 3 bases and J by 3 bases, and 13 bases separated the two germline ends. The CDR3, as DNA: TGTGCCAGCAGCTTCAGCTTAAGGGCTACAGATACGCAGTATTTT. This encodes CASSFSLRATDTQYF.